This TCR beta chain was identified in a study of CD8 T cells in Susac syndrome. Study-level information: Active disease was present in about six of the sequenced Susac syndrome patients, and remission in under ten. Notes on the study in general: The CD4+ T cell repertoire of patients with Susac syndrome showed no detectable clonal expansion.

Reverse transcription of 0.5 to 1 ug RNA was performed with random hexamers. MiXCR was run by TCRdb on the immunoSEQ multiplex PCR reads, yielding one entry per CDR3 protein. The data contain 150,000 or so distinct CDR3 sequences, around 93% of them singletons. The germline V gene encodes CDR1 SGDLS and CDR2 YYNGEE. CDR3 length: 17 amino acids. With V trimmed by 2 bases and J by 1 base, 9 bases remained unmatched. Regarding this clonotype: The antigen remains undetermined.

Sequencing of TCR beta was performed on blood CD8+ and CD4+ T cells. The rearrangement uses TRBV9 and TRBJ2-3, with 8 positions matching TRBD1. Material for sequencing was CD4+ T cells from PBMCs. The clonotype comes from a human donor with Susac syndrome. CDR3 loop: CASSVTTTGQGTDTQYF. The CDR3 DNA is TGTGCCAGCAGCGTGACCACGACGGGACAGGGCACAGATACGCAGTATTTT.